The 17 T cell receptor beta chains presented below share a single source sample, sequenced in a study of blood T cells in healthy people across ages. For the second PCR, which ran for roughly 6 to 12 cycles, a sample-barcoded 5' primer and a J-beta primer mix were used. TCRdb processed the 5' RACE reads anew with MiXCR; each CDR3 protein has one entry. Of 1.6 million or so distinct CDR3 sequences listed, around 36% were seen once; the top ten hold around 11%. The sequencing sample was made of blood. Every receptor here comes from a woman in her thirties in good health.

The rearrangement joins TRBV18 to TRBJ2-1; 11 bases agree with TRBD2. J lost 8 bases, V lost 10 bases, and 10 bases had no gene match. The CDR3 length is 14 residues. Germline V gene sequence: CDR1 KGHSH, CDR2 LQKENI. CDR3 DNA: TGTGCCAACTCGCTACTAGCGGGAGCCGATGAGCAGTTCTTC. Translated: CANSLLAGADEQFF.

The chain carries TRBV11-3 and TRBJ1-2, with D maybe TRBD1 (5 bases). Trimming removed 1 base from V and 0 bases from J, with 24 bases in between. The CDR3 is 20 residues long. Germline V CDR1 and CDR2: SGHNT, YENEEA. The CDR3 DNA reads TGTGCCAGCAGCTTAGTAGGGGCCAGGCCGAGGCCACCCCCTAACTATGGCTACACCTTC. It is translated as CASSLVGARPRPPPNYGYTF.

The rearrangement joins TRBV15 to TRBJ2-7; D might be TRBD1 (7 bases). The CDR3 is 15 amino acids. V lost 0 bases, J lost 7 bases, and 16 bases lay in between. Per the germline V gene, CDR1 is LNHNV and CDR2 is YYDKDF (reference sequence). CDR3 sequence (DNA): TGTGCCACCAGCAGAGATCCAGGGGGGAGGAATGAGCAGTACTTC. Its protein is CATSRDPGGRNEQYF.

The V call is TRBV19, the J call TRBJ2-4; TRBD1 agrees at 7 bases. The J call is uncertain, as TRBJ2-7 better fits the DNA end. Germline-derived CDR1 and CDR2 are LNHDA and SQIVND (reference sequence). This CDR3 is 15 amino acids long. The CDR3 bases are TGTGCCAGTAGAACAGGACAGGCAACCTCCTACGAGCAGTACTTC. Residues: CASRTGQATSYEQYF.

This clonotype was recorded many times. The V call is TRBV29-1, the J call TRBJ2-5; 14 positions match TRBD2. The J segment lost 7 bases and the V segment lost 3 bases, leaving 10 bases of the junction unmatched. CDR1 is SQVTM and CDR2 is ANQGSEA in the germline V gene. This CDR3 contains 16 residues. The CDR3 coding sequence is TGCAGCGTTGAGGGGACTAGCGGGGGCCATCTGGGGACCCAGTACTTC. As protein: CSVEGTSGGHLGTQYF.

The rearrangement links TRBV20-1 to TRBJ2-5, with D possibly called TRBD1 or TRBD2 (5 bases each). CDR3 length: 13 residues. Germline CDR1 and CDR2: DFQATT and SNEGSKA (reference sequence). V lost 6 bases and J lost 5, with 16 bases in between. CDR3 DNA: TGCAGTGCGCCAGGGCCAGGGACGGAGACCCAGTACTTC. Translated, it gives CSAPGPGTETQYF.

This clonotype was seen a handful of times. The chain recombines TRBV28 with TRBJ2-7; the match to TRBD2 covers 7 bases. Losses at the gene ends were 1 base for V and 6 bases for J; bases not matched to a gene: 9. Germline lookup yields CDR1 MDHEN and CDR2 SYDVKM. This CDR3 has 15 amino acids. The CDR3 reads CASSLSRGLTSEQYF. As DNA, the CDR3 is TGTGCCAGCAGTTTATCCCGGGGACTAACGAGCGAGCAGTACTTC.

The table lists this clonotype with a few counts. The genes are TRBV20-1 and TRBJ2-1, with 8 bases fitting TRBD2. The CDR3 sequence is 14 residues long. Germline V lookup: CDR1 DFQATT, CDR2 SNEGSKA (reference sequence). The ends lost 6 bases at V and 7 bases at J; junction bases unmatched: 11. In nucleotides, the CDR3 is TGCAGTGCCCCCGGCGCGGGAGGATCAAATGAGCAGTTCTTC. Translation gives CSAPGAGGSNEQFF.

The chain recombines TRBV20-1 with TRBJ2-5; no reliable D call. Trimming took 0 bases from V and 2 from J, leaving 10 bases between them. CDR1 is DFQATT and CDR2 is SNEGSKA in the germline V gene (reference sequence). The CDR3 runs to 14 residues. CDR3 in DNA: TGCAGTGCTAGAGATATCACGATTCAAGAGACCCAGTACTTC. It yields the protein CSARDITIQETQYF.

A few counts support this clonotype. The chain carries TRBV5-4 and TRBJ2-7; D perhaps matches TRBD1 (6 bases). V shed 4 bases and J shed 2 bases, with 13 bases lying between them. The CDR3 sequence is 14 residues long. Per germline, CDR1 SGHNT and CDR2 YYREEE (reference sequence). CDR3 amino acids: CASSMTGVTYEQYF. The CDR3, as DNA: TGTGCCAGCAGCATGACAGGCGTGACCTACGAGCAGTACTTC.

This chain joins TRBV12-3 or TRBV12-4 and TRBJ2-3; D is perhaps TRBD2 (5 bases). The CDR3 extends over 16 amino acids. Trimming pared 1 base from V and 1 base from J, leaving 12 bases between. The CDR3 loop is CASSLGGRRGTDTQYF. The CDR3 region has the DNA TGTGCCAGCAGTTTAGGAGGGCGTAGGGGCACAGATACGCAGTATTTT.

The genes are TRBV7-2 and TRBJ2-1, with D unclear. The germline V gene encodes CDR1 SGHTA and CDR2 FQGNSA. This CDR3 is built from 14 residues. V was trimmed by 8 bases and J by 0 bases, leaving 11 bases between them. CDR3 protein: CASAPVPSYNEQFF. The CDR3 DNA sequence: TGTGCCAGCGCCCCGGTCCCCTCCTACAATGAGCAGTTCTTC.

The chain couples TRBV5-1 to TRBJ2-3; 11 bases agree with TRBD1. V was pared by 1 base and J by 3 bases, with 4 bases of the junction left unmatched. Germline V gene lookup returns CDR1 SGHRS and CDR2 YFSETQ. The CDR3 length is 16 residues. The CDR3 here is CASSLRTGGVTDTQYF. CDR3 nucleotide sequence: TGCGCCAGCAGCTTGAGGACAGGGGGCGTGACAGATACGCAGTATTTT.

With respect to this clonotype: This clone may be a read error of a much larger clone one base away. V is TRBV4-1 and J is TRBJ2-1; TRBD2 is a possible D gene (6 bases). Trimming pared 0 bases from V and 13 bases from J, leaving 22 bases between. This CDR3 has 16 residues. The germline gives CDR1 MGHRA, CDR2 YSYEKL. The CDR3 reads CASSQEPGGIRETQFF. The CDR3 nucleotides read TGCGCCAGCAGCCAAGAACCGGGCGGGATAAGAGAGACCCAGTTCTTC.

This clonotype has at least ten counts. The gene calls are TRBV29-1 and TRBJ2-1; the D call may be TRBD1 or TRBD2 (7 bases each). Germline CDR1 is SQVTM and CDR2 is ANQGSEA. The CDR3 spans 15 residues. V was shortened by 2 bases and J by 7 bases, with 18 bases between the two germline ends. Written as DNA, the CDR3 is TGCAGCGTTGAAAGCAGGGCAGGGGGGGGTAATGAGCAGTTCTTC. Amino acid sequence: CSVESRAGGGNEQFF.

This chain joins TRBV7-9 and TRBJ2-1; 11 positions match TRBD2. Trimming at V came to 5 bases and at J to 4 bases, leaving 10 bases not matched to a gene. The germline CDR1 and CDR2 sequences are SEHNR and FQNEAQ (reference sequence). This CDR3 comprises 17 residues. As DNA, the CDR3 is TGTGCCAGCAGCCCGACTAGCGGGGCGATCGAATACAATGAGCAGTTCTTC. This translates into CASSPTSGAIEYNEQFF.

This sequence joins TRBV6-1 and TRBJ2-7; 12 nucleotides align to TRBD1. This CDR3 spans 15 amino acids. J gave up 5 bases and V 8 bases, and 10 bases lay outside the gene matches. CDR1 is MNHNS and CDR2 is SASEGT in the germline V gene. Written as DNA, the CDR3 is TGTGCCAGCGCAAAAGAGGGACAGGGGGCGCACGAGCAGTACTTC. Its translation: CASAKEGQGAHEQYF.